What follows are 21 T cell receptor beta chains derived from one specimen sequenced in a study of beta chain features in type 1 diabetes. These receptors are not linked to any known antigen. Expressed TCRB transcripts were sequenced because the isolated RNA had all been reverse transcribed beforehand. Profiled with immunoSEQ multiplex PCR; TCRdb holds only in-frame clones, not every one. This table has hundreds of thousands of clones, over 12% appearing once. Findings of the study overall: Patients with Type 1 diabetes showed moderately but significantly shorter TCRB CDR3s in all four CD4+ subsets.

Sequencing was performed on naive CD4+ T cells from blood. These receptors were taken from a man younger than 35 with type 1 diabetes.

The chain has TRBV5-4 and TRBJ2-7; TRBD1 matches at 7 bases. V shed 0 bases, J shed 3 bases, and the junction held 6 bases outside the gene matches. This CDR3 spans 15 amino acids. The germline V gene has CDR1 SGHNT and CDR2 YYREEE (reference sequence). CDR3 region: CASSLGTGERYEQYF. The CDR3 coding sequence is TGTGCCAGCAGCTTGGGTACAGGGGAGCGCTACGAGCAGTACTTC. The variable domain in full, completed from reference TRBV5-4 and TRBJ2-7, reads ETGVTQSPTHLIKTRGQQVTLRCSSQSGHNTVSWYQQALGQGPQFIFQYYREEENGRGNFPPRFSGLQFPNYSSELNVNALELDDSALYLCASSLGTGERYEQYFGPGTRLTVT.

This chain uses TRBV2 with TRBJ2-7, with a possible D match to TRBD2 (5 bases). V dropped 3 bases and J dropped 7 bases, with 13 bases sitting between them. This CDR3 comprises 13 residues. Germline CDR1 reads SNHLY; CDR2 reads FYNNEI. CDR3 coding DNA: TGTGCCAGCAGTGAGAGGGCAACTGGGGAGCAGTACTTC. The encoded protein is CASSERATGEQYF.

The gene calls are TRBV4-1 and TRBJ1-2; the D gene is possibly TRBD1 (6 bases). This CDR3 spans 14 amino acids. V lost 5 bases and J lost 7, with 17 bases in between. Germline V CDR1 and CDR2: MGHRA, YSYEKL. CDR3 in amino acids: CASSAGRGRAGYTF. In DNA, the CDR3 is TGCGCCAGCAGCGCCGGCAGGGGAAGGGCTGGCTACACCTTC.

This clone turned up a few times. The chain is built from TRBV7-9 and TRBJ1-2, with 9 bases identical to TRBD1. Germline V gives CDR1 SEHNR, CDR2 FQNEAQ (reference sequence). V shed 5 bases, J shed 4 bases, and the junction held 5 bases outside the gene matches. The CDR3 is 14 residues long. The CDR3 region has the DNA TGTGCCAGCAGCCCACAGGGGGCAGGCTATGGCTACACCTTC. Encoded protein: CASSPQGAGYGYTF. The full variable domain, completed using reference TRBV7-9 and TRBJ1-2, is DTGVSQNPRHKITKRGQNVTFRCDPISEHNRLYWYRQTLGQGPEFLTYFQNEAQLEKSRLLSDRFSAERPKGSFSTLEIQRTEQGDSAMYLCASSPQGAGYGYTFGSGTRLTVV.

The J gene is TRBJ1-2, the V gene TRBV19, with D possibly being TRBD1 (5 bases). Germline-derived CDR1 and CDR2 are LNHDA and SQIVND (reference sequence). The CDR3 runs to 16 residues. The V end lost 3 bases, the J end lost 4 bases, and 18 bases lay between the germline ends. The CDR3: CASSIASGQLFYGYTF. In nucleotides, the CDR3 is TGTGCCAGTAGTATCGCGTCAGGGCAGCTATTCTATGGCTACACCTTC.

This chain connects TRBV4-3 to TRBJ1-3, with TRBD1 as a possible D gene (6 bases). The ends were cut back, 1 base at V and 0 bases at J, with 16 bases in the middle. The germline CDR1 and CDR2 sequences are LGHNA and YSLEER. The CDR3 length is 18 residues. CDR3: CASSQVHGTSSSGNTIYF. The DNA of the CDR3 is TGCGCCAGCAGCCAAGTTCATGGGACATCCAGCTCTGGAAACACCATATATTTT.

This clone was detected a few times. The chain carries TRBV5-1 and TRBJ1-2, with D hard to call. V was clipped by 4 bases and J by 3 bases, with 19 bases between them. The CDR3 runs 16 residues. Germline loops: CDR1 SGHRS, CDR2 YFSETQ. The CDR3 DNA reads TGCGCCAGCAGCCCGGGGAGATCCCGCGACGACTATGGCTACACCTTC. As protein: CASSPGRSRDDYGYTF.

Only a few counts were recorded for this clone. CDR3 nucleotides: TGTGCCAGCAGGGGAAGGGAGGATACGCAGTATTTT. It specifies CASRGREDTQYF. The rearrangement joins TRBV28 to TRBJ2-3, with D possibly matching TRBD2 (5 bases). CDR3 size: 12 residues. The germline V gene encodes CDR1 MDHEN and CDR2 SYDVKM. V lost 6 bases and J 6 bases, leaving 10 bases between the germline ends.

J is TRBJ2-3 and V is TRBV25-1; TRBD2 is a possible D gene (5 bases). CDR1 and CDR2 from the germline V gene are MGHDK and SYGVNS. Trimming took off 6 bases at V and 3 bases at J, with 10 bases between the two ends. This CDR3 region has 13 residues. In DNA, the CDR3 is TGTGCCAGCAGCCTCCCGGGGACAGATACGCAGTATTTT. Amino acid sequence: CASSLPGTDTQYF.

The J gene is TRBJ2-7, the V gene TRBV7-9; TRBD1 agrees at 7 bases. This CDR3 contains 14 residues. Trimming at V came to 6 bases and at J to 5 bases, leaving 10 bases not matched to a gene. Germline V CDR1 and CDR2: SEHNR, FQNEAQ (reference sequence). The CDR3 protein is CASSPQTGENEQYF. DNA of the CDR3: TGTGCCAGCAGTCCCCAAACAGGGGAAAACGAGCAGTACTTC.

The chain is built from TRBV9 and TRBJ2-2; possibly TRBD1 for D (6 bases). Germline V lookup: CDR1 SGDLS, CDR2 YYNGEE. Trimming took off 3 bases at V and 1 base at J, with 7 bases between the two ends. The CDR3 is 14 residues long. CDR3 protein: CASSGGQNTGELFF. The CDR3 DNA reads TGTGCCAGCAGCGGGGGACAGAACACCGGGGAGCTGTTTTTT.

This clone appeared a few times. V gene TRBV15 combines with J gene TRBJ2-7, with D tentatively TRBD1 (6 bases). The V end was cut by 0 bases, the J end by 2 bases, with 11 bases between. The CDR3 extends over 15 amino acids. The germline gives CDR1 LNHNV, CDR2 YYDKDF (reference sequence). The CDR3 nucleotides are TGTGCCACCAGCAGAGAGGGGACACCTCCCTACGAGCAGTACTTC. Translation: CATSREGTPPYEQYF.

This clone was observed a few times. The chain carries TRBV11-3 and TRBJ2-5, with 15 bases lining up with TRBD2. The germline V gene has CDR1 SGHNT and CDR2 YENEEA. This CDR3 has 16 residues. The trim removed 5 bases at V and 3 bases at J, leaving 4 bases unmatched. CDR3 residues: CASSPGTSGGKETQYF. CDR3 in DNA: TGTGCCAGCAGCCCTGGGACTAGCGGGGGGAAAGAGACCCAGTACTTC.

This chain connects TRBV2 to TRBJ2-1, with D perhaps TRBD2 (6 bases). Trimming took off 3 bases at V and 12 bases at J, with 24 bases between the two ends. The germline V gene encodes CDR1 SNHLY and CDR2 FYNNEI. This CDR3 contains 16 residues. The CDR3 protein is CASSDPGRGTAGLQFF. The CDR3, as DNA: TGTGCCAGCAGTGACCCTGGGCGAGGGACTGCGGGTTTGCAGTTCTTC.

In DNA, the CDR3 is TGTGCTAGCGGGAGTGGGACCGGGGAGCTGTTTTTT. This translates into CASGSGTGELFF. The rearrangement links TRBV2 to TRBJ2-2; 9 bases line up with TRBD2. Germline V CDR1 and CDR2: SNHLY, FYNNEI. There are 12 residues in the CDR3.

This clone was seen more than once but under ten times. The chain employs TRBV7-2 and TRBJ1-2; D is perhaps TRBD1 (5 bases). The germline gives CDR1 SGHTA, CDR2 FQGNSA. This CDR3 is built from 16 residues. V gave up 0 bases and J gave up 6 bases, with 17 bases separating them. As DNA, the CDR3 is TGTGCCAGCAGCTTAGCGTGGCAGCCTCTAGGGGATGGCTACACCTTC. This translates into CASSLAWQPLGDGYTF.

This clone was seen only a few times. This sequence joins TRBV28 and TRBJ1-2, with 9 positions matching TRBD1. The CDR3 is 15 residues long. Per the germline V gene, CDR1 is MDHEN and CDR2 is SYDVKM. The ends lost 3 bases at V and 4 bases at J; junction bases unmatched: 6. As DNA, the CDR3 is TGTGCCAGCAGTTTCCCCCAGGGACAGGGCTATGGCTACACCTTC. Translated, it gives CASSFPQGQGYGYTF.

This clone was recorded only once. A far bigger clonotype differs at one base, so this is likely a read error. Other DNA sequences in the same sample also yield this CDR3. V is TRBV7-8 and J is TRBJ2-5; the D is unclear. CDR1 and CDR2 from the germline V gene are SGHVS and FQNEAQ. The CDR3 has 11 amino acids. The V end was cut by 0 bases, the J end by 4 bases, with 0 bases between. CDR3 protein: CASSLAETQYF. DNA of the CDR3: TGTGCCAGCAGCTTAGCAGAGACCCAGTACTTC.

The chain links TRBV30 to TRBJ2-4; TRBD2 aligns across 8 bases. The CDR3 loop spans 14 amino acids. J was trimmed by 5 bases and V by 3 bases; bases with no gene match: 6. CDR1 is GTSNPN, CDR2 SVGIG, per germline (reference sequence). This chain's CDR3 is CAWRPSGGQNIQYF. In nucleotides, the CDR3 is TGTGCCTGGAGACCGAGCGGGGGTCAAAACATTCAGTACTTC.

A few counts support this clone. CDR3 residues: CSVDAPASRGYTF. CDR3 nucleotides: TGCAGCGTTGATGCCCCAGCGAGCCGTGGCTACACCTTC. The V and J genes are TRBV29-1 and TRBJ1-2, with no clear D. The CDR3 contains 13 residues. Trimming left V 3 bases short and J 7 bases short, with 15 bases between. Germline CDR1 reads SQVTM; CDR2 reads ANQGSEA.

This clone has just one count. V is TRBV6-1 and J is TRBJ1-6; no clear D gene. The CDR3 extends over 12 amino acids. In germline, CDR1 is MNHNS, CDR2 SASEGT. Trimming removed 9 bases from V and 11 bases from J, with 14 bases in between. CDR3 in amino acids: CASRTIQAPLHF. CDR3 bases: TGTGCCAGTCGGACTATCCAGGCACCCCTCCACTTT.